At least ten counts were recorded for the clone carrying this TCR beta chain. This record comes from a study of T cells in Graves' hyperthyroidism and ophthalmopathy. From RNA transcripts, TCR beta CDR3 regions were amplified. Carried out on the TCR CDR3, a first-round RT-PCR used the HTBI primer set. TCRdb reprocessed the multiplex PCR reads via MiXCR and lists one record per CDR3 protein. The table records 100,000 to 130,000 distinct CDR3 sequences, roughly 15% of them present only once. The CDR3 is 16 residues long. CDR1 and CDR2 from the germline V gene are DFQATT and SNEGSKA (reference sequence). Germline trimming cut 0 bases from V and 6 bases from J; bases unmatched to any gene: 6.

The sequencing sample was made of blood. The receptor was derived from a woman aged 50 to 65 with Graves' hyperthyroidism. This chain connects TRBV20-1 to TRBJ1-6, with 9 bases identical to TRBD1. The CDR3 sequence is CSARDPRDRANSPLHF. CDR3 DNA sequence: TGCAGTGCTAGAGATCCCCGGGACAGGGCTAATTCACCCCTCCACTTT.